These T cell receptor beta chains were read from a single sample in a study of control samples from healthy donors and cancer patients. The assay was immunoSEQ multiplex PCR, and TCRdb's table has in-frame clones only and misses some. The sample lists 45,000 to 60,000 clones, around 94% occurring once. What was sequenced was blood. All receptors derive from a man aged 25-40 years in good health. Each CDR3 is given with its conserved first and last residue. D genes are given only for firm matches. Expanded clones get a size class; other rows say once, few or many, or leave the size out.

.,.,TRBJ2-3,TRBV3-1/TRBV3-2,TGTGCCAGCAGCCAACCGGGTCACACAGATACGCAGTATTTT,CASSQPGHTDTQYF
TRBD2,.,TRBJ2-1,TRBV12-3/TRBV12-4,TGTGCCAGCAGGATAGCGGGGGACAATGAGCAGTTCTTC,CASRIAGDNEQFF
.,.,TRBJ2-3,TRBV27,TGTGCCAGCAGTGACCTCGGGACAGCGGGCTTGTGGGATACGCAGTATTTT,CASSDLGTAGLWDTQYF
TRBD1,.,TRBJ1-1,TRBV3-1/TRBV3-2,TGTGCCAGCAGCCCCGACAGGGGGCTCACTGAAGCTTTCTTT,CASSPDRGLTEAFF
TRBD1,.,TRBJ1-2,TRBV19,TGTGCCAGTAGTTCACCGCCGGGACAGGGCTATGGCTACACCTTC,CASSSPPGQGYGYTF
.,.,TRBJ1-5,TRBV7-9,TGTGCCAGCAGCTCAACGCGGGGGCTGGGGAATCAGCCCCAGCATTTT,CASSSTRGLGNQPQHF
TRBD1,.,TRBJ1-1,TRBV5-4,TGTGCCAGCAGCCCGGGACAGAAGAACACTGAAGCTTTCTTT,CASSPGQKNTEAFF
.,.,TRBJ2-7,TRBV30,TGTGCCTGGAGTGCCAGACACCGGGCCCTCGTCTCCTACGAGCAGTACTTC,CAWSARHRALVSYEQYF
TRBD1,.,TRBJ2-1,TRBV18,TGTGCCAGCTCACCCGGGACAGGAAACAATGAGCAGTTCTTC,CASSPGTGNNEQFF
TRBD1,.,TRBJ1-2,TRBV28,TGTGCCAGCGGGACAGCTAGTGGCTACACCTTC,CASGTASGYTF
TRBD1,.,TRBJ1-3,TRBV29-1,TGCAGCGTACTCGGGACAGGGGAAAGGGGCATTCCTGGAAACACCATATATTTT,CSVLGTGERGIPGNTIYF
TRBD2,once,TRBJ2-5,TRBV7-6,TGTGCCAGCAGCCAGGGACTAGCGGGGCCGACCCAGTACTTC,CASSQGLAGPTQYF
TRBD2,.,TRBJ2-7,TRBV7-9,TGTGCCAGCAGCCAAAGCGGGAGGGCCTACGAGCAGTACTTC,CASSQSGRAYEQYF
.,.,TRBJ1-1,TRBV6-6,TGTGCCAGCACCGAGACAGAAACTGAAGCTTTCTTT,CASTETETEAFF
.,.,TRBJ2-7,TRBV30,TGTGCCTGGAATGCTGGAACTTACGAGCAGTACTTC,CAWNAGTYEQYF
.,.,TRBJ2-2,TRBV7-3,TGTGCCAGCAGCTTAGGGGGTCAAGCGAACACCGGGGAGCTGTTTTTT,CASSLGGQANTGELFF
.,.,TRBJ1-2,TRBV4-1,TGCGCCAGCAGCCCCCCGGGGAGGGGAGGCTACACCTTC,CASSPPGRGGYTF
.,.,TRBJ2-7,TRBV7-2,TGTGCCAGCAGCCCCCTCGTACTTAGCTCCTACGAGCAGTACTTC,CASSPLVLSSYEQYF
TRBD2,once,TRBJ2-3,TRBV5-1,TGCGCCAGCAGCTTGGCCCTAGCGGGGGGCACAGATACGCAGTATTTT,CASSLALAGGTDTQYF
TRBD1,.,TRBJ1-1,TRBV30,TGTGCCTGGAGTGTAACGGACAGGGGGGACACTGAAGCTTTCTTT,CAWSVTDRGDTEAFF
TRBD1,.,TRBJ1-2,TRBV10-3,TGTGCCATCACCGACAGGGCGGATGGCTACACCTTC,CAITDRADGYTF
TRBD2,.,TRBJ2-3,TRBV7-3,TGTGCCAGCAGCCTAGCGGGGGGTTTCACAGATACGCAGTATTTT,CASSLAGGFTDTQYF
.,.,TRBJ1-5,TRBV5-1,TGCGCCAGCAGCTTGGATACAGGGCAGCCCCAGCATTTT,CASSLDTGQPQHF
.,.,TRBJ2-1,TRBV12-3/TRBV12-4,TGTGCCAGCAGTGAGGACACAAACAATGAGCAGTTCTTC,CASSEDTNNEQFF
.,.,TRBJ2-1,TRBV27,TGTGCCAGCAGTCGTATGACTTGGAATGAGCAGTTCTTC,CASSRMTWNEQFF
TRBD1,few,TRBJ1-2,TRBV25-1,TGTGCCAGCAGTGACCAAAGCTTACAGGGGGCCAAGGATGGCTACACCTTC,CASSDQSLQGAKDGYTF
TRBD1,.,TRBJ1-1,TRBV9,TGTGCCAGCAGCGTAGCAGGGGGAGGCACTGAAGCTTTCTTT,CASSVAGGGTEAFF
.,.,TRBJ1-2,TRBV29-1,TGCAGCGTTGTTCTCGCGACACCCGGCTACACCTTC,CSVVLATPGYTF
.,.,TRBJ1-1,TRBV4-1,TGCGCCAGCAGCCGAACCGGGACCGGGGATACTGAAGCTTTCTTT,CASSRTGTGDTEAFF
TRBD1,.,TRBJ2-3,TRBV11-1,TGTGCCAGCAGCGCCCCACAGGGGGCTAGCACAGATACGCAGTATTTT,CASSAPQGASTDTQYF
.,.,TRBJ1-6,TRBV11-2,TGTGCCAGCAGCTCCAAGGGGGGAGTTAATTCACCCCTCCACTTT,CASSSKGGVNSPLHF
TRBD2,.,TRBJ2-1,TRBV4-2,TGTGCCAGCAGCCAACAGCGACTAGCGGGGCTGATTGAGCAGTTCTTC,CASSQQRLAGLIEQFF
TRBD2,.,TRBJ2-7,TRBV5-1,TGCGCCAGCAGCTTGAGTAGCGGGGGGACCATTCGATCCTACGAGCAGTACTTC,CASSLSSGGTIRSYEQYF
.,.,TRBJ2-5,TRBV7-7,TGTGCTAGCAGCTTAGCGCCAAGCCAAGAGACCCAGTACTTC,CASSLAPSQETQYF
TRBD2,once,TRBJ2-1,TRBV6-7,TGTGCCAGCAACCCGGGACTAGCGGGGTCAGGACCCTCCTACAATGAGCAGTTCTTC,CASNPGLAGSGPSYNEQFF
TRBD2,once,TRBJ2-1,TRBV28,TGTGCCAGCACGTACTCCGGGACTAGCGGCGATGAGCAGTTCTTC,CASTYSGTSGDEQFF
TRBD1,.,TRBJ1-1,TRBV27,TGTGCCAGCAGGAGGGGGCAGCCGAACACTGAAGCTTTCTTT,CASRRGQPNTEAFF
.,few,TRBJ1-6,TRBV19,TGTGCCAGTAGTACACAGGGAGAAGGCTCACCCCTCCACTTT,CASSTQGEGSPLHF
TRBD1,.,TRBJ2-4,TRBV10-3,TGTGCCATCAGTCCCGGACAGGGGCCCAAAAACATTCAGTACTTC,CAISPGQGPKNIQYF
.,.,TRBJ1-1,TRBV9,TGTGCCAGCAGCGTAACCACAGGGAACACTGAAGCTTTCTTT,CASSVTTGNTEAFF
.,.,TRBJ1-2,TRBV6-2/TRBV6-3,TGTGCCAGCAGTTACCAACAGGGTTATGGCTACACCTTC,CASSYQQGYGYTF